Each of the 17 T cell receptor beta chains below was sequenced from the same sample in a study of CD8+ T cells in alopecia areata. Regarding treatment: oral pan-JAK inhibitor, 5-10 mg twice daily. RNA extraction and reverse transcription yielded cDNA as sequencing template. Measured with immunoSEQ multiplex PCR; TCRdb has only the in-frame clones, and not every one. The sample has nearly 95,000 clones; more than 65% are singletons. This specimen consisted of CD8+ T cells sorted from blood, obtained at approximately week 45, from a patient treated with tofacitinib. The receptor set was obtained from a human donor with alopecia areata.

The V gene is TRBV14, the J gene TRBJ2-7; 9 bases agree with TRBD1. CDR1 is SGHDN and CDR2 is FVKESK in the germline V gene. The CDR3 sequence is 14 residues long. The V gene end was trimmed by 4 bases and the J gene end by 2 bases; junction bases not matched to a gene: 3. The CDR3 DNA is TGTGCCAGCAGCCCCGGGACAGGGACCTACGAGCAGTACTTC. Protein: CASSPGTGTYEQYF.

The V gene is TRBV10-3, the J gene TRBJ1-2, with D hard to call. The CDR3 runs to 11 residues. The germline CDR1 and CDR2 sequences are ENHRY and SYGVKD. Trimming removed 9 bases at V and 8 bases at J, with 13 bases between. CDR3 nucleotide sequence: TGTGCCATAAGGACCCTCGCGGGCTACACCTTC. It yields the protein CAIRTLAGYTF.

The rearrangement joins TRBV7-2 to TRBJ2-7, with D hard to call. This CDR3 has 15 residues. Germline V lookup: CDR1 SGHTA, CDR2 FQGNSA. V was trimmed by 5 bases and J by 4 bases, leaving 18 bases between them. CDR3 DNA: TGTGCCAGCAGCGAAGGACGTGGGCAGGTATACGAGCAGTACTTC. Encoded protein: CASSEGRGQVYEQYF.

This chain links TRBV4-3 with TRBJ2-7, with 8 bases identical to TRBD2. Germline V lookup: CDR1 LGHNA, CDR2 YSLEER. The CDR3 covers 14 residues. The V gene end was trimmed by 0 bases and the J gene end by 3 bases; junction bases not matched to a gene: 1. CDR3 residues: CASSQDSGNYEQYF. The CDR3 DNA follows: TGCGCCAGCAGCCAAGATAGCGGGAACTACGAGCAGTACTTC.

The chain uses TRBV9 and TRBJ2-2, with a weak D call TRBD1 (6 bases). Germline values: CDR1 SGDLS, CDR2 YYNGEE. The germline V and J ends were trimmed by 3 bases and 0 bases, with 15 bases remaining between them. The CDR3 is 17 residues long. The CDR3 reads CASSAPTGPANTGELFF. CDR3 sequence (DNA): TGTGCCAGCAGCGCTCCAACAGGGCCAGCGAACACCGGGGAGCTGTTTTTT.

The rearrangement joins TRBV7-2 to TRBJ1-5; unclear D gene. The CDR3 loop spans 13 amino acids. CDR1 is SGHTA, CDR2 FQGNSA, per germline. Trimming removed 5 bases from V and 7 bases from J, with 12 bases in between. The CDR3 DNA sequence: TGTGCCAGCAGCCCGACCTTGGGGCAGCCCCAGCATTTT. It translates to CASSPTLGQPQHF. The variable domain in full, completed from reference TRBV7-2 and TRBJ1-5, reads GAGVSQSPSNKVTEKGKDVELRCDPISGHTALYWYRQSLGQGLEFLIYFQGNSAPDKSGLPSDRFSAERTGGSVSTLTIQRTQQEDSAVYLCASSPTLGQPQHFGDGTRLSIL.

This clone has only a few counts. The gene calls are TRBV19 and TRBJ1-2, with D maybe TRBD1 (5 bases). Per the germline V gene, CDR1 is LNHDA and CDR2 is SQIVND (reference sequence). The CDR3 has 15 amino acids. Deletions cut 8 bases from V and 5 bases from J, with 21 bases between. As DNA, the CDR3 is TGTGCCAGTTTTTCCAGAGGGGAAGTGGGATATGGCTACACCTTC. Protein: CASFSRGEVGYGYTF.

The rearrangement links TRBV9 to TRBJ2-5; TRBD2 agrees at 13 bases. V shed 3 bases and J 4 bases; nucleotides not matched to a gene: 6. Germline assignment: CDR1 SGDLS and CDR2 YYNGEE. There are 16 residues in the CDR3. CDR3 sequence reads: CASSETSGGPPETQYF. CDR3 coding DNA: TGTGCCAGCAGCGAGACTAGCGGGGGGCCTCCAGAGACCCAGTACTTC.

There are a few counts of this clone. This sequence joins TRBV14 and TRBJ2-4; 11 positions agree with TRBD2. The CDR3 runs 17 residues. With V trimmed by 4 bases and J by 7 bases, 12 bases remained unmatched. Germline V CDR1 and CDR2: SGHDN, FVKESK. The CDR3 region is CASSPYSGGALSNIQYF. CDR3 sequence (DNA): TGTGCCAGCAGCCCTTATAGCGGGGGGGCCTTATCGAACATTCAGTACTTC.

The CDR3, as DNA: TGTGCCAGCAGCAGTGTTACGAGAAGGGACACCATATATTTT. This encodes CASSSVTRRDTIYF. This sequence joins TRBV14 and TRBJ1-3; D remains unclear. The V end lost 5 bases, the J end lost 8 bases, and 16 bases lay between the germline ends. The V gene's germline CDR1 is SGHDN and CDR2 FVKESK. The CDR3 loop spans 14 amino acids.

The V call is TRBV7-8, the J call TRBJ2-2, with D possibly being TRBD2 (6 bases). Trimming stripped 7 bases from V and 4 bases from J, with 13 bases between. The CDR3 consists of 14 residues. CDR1 is SGHVS, CDR2 FQNEAQ, per germline. CDR3 sequence: CASTGGLITGELFF. The DNA of the CDR3 is TGTGCCAGCACCGGGGGTCTGATCACCGGGGAGCTGTTTTTT.

The CDR3 loop is CSGTSAHNEQFF. Here the CDR3 DNA reads TGCAGCGGGACTAGCGCTCACAATGAGCAGTTCTTC. V usage is TRBV29-1 and J usage is TRBJ2-1; 9 positions agree with TRBD2. Germline trimming cut 7 bases from V and 5 bases from J; bases unmatched to any gene: 3. Germline loops: CDR1 SQVTM, CDR2 ANQGSEA. This CDR3 is built from 12 residues.

This clone was seen a handful of times. J is TRBJ2-2 and V is TRBV7-3, with D tentatively TRBD1 or TRBD2 (5 bases each). The germline gives CDR1 SGHTA, CDR2 FQGTGA. V lost 2 bases, J lost 6 bases, and 7 bases lay in between. This CDR3 region has 13 residues. CDR3 region: CASSLVGPGELFF. In DNA form, the CDR3 reads TGTGCCAGCAGCTTAGTGGGACCCGGGGAGCTGTTTTTT.

This rearrangement joins TRBV5-6 to TRBJ1-1; maybe TRBD1 (5 bases). The length of the CDR3 is 13 residues. The germline gives CDR1 SGHDT, CDR2 YYEEEE. The V end was cut by 1 base, the J end by 6 bases, with 10 bases between. The CDR3 DNA sequence: TGTGCCAGCAGCTTGAGTTGGGGGTCTGAAGCTTTCTTT. Translated, it gives CASSLSWGSEAFF.

The gene calls are TRBV27 and TRBJ1-1; D gene ambiguous. Between the trimmed V and J ends, which lost 5 bases and 8 bases, there was a span of 9 bases. The CDR3 is 11 amino acids. The germline V gene has CDR1 MNHEY and CDR2 SMNVEV (reference sequence). This chain's CDR3 is CASSNGMEAFF. CDR3 in DNA: TGTGCCAGCAGTAACGGTATGGAAGCTTTCTTT.

This clone was counted a single time. The chain employs TRBV9 and TRBJ2-1, with 9 bases lining up with TRBD2. The germline V gene encodes CDR1 SGDLS and CDR2 YYNGEE. CDR3 length equals 15 residues. V was clipped by 2 bases and J by 7 bases; unmatched bases: 7. CDR3 nucleotides: TGTGCCAGCAGCGTGCGGGGGGGCCAGAGTAATGAGCAGTTCTTC. Encoded protein: CASSVRGGQSNEQFF.

This chain links TRBV19 with TRBJ2-2, with 8 positions matching TRBD1. V lost 7 bases to trimming and J lost 8 bases; unmatched junction nucleotides: 9. Germline values: CDR1 LNHDA, CDR2 SQIVND (reference sequence). CDR3 length: 14 amino acids. CDR3 amino acids: CASMDRAAAGELFF. The CDR3 DNA is TGTGCCAGTATGGACAGGGCTGCAGCAGGGGAGCTGTTTTTT.